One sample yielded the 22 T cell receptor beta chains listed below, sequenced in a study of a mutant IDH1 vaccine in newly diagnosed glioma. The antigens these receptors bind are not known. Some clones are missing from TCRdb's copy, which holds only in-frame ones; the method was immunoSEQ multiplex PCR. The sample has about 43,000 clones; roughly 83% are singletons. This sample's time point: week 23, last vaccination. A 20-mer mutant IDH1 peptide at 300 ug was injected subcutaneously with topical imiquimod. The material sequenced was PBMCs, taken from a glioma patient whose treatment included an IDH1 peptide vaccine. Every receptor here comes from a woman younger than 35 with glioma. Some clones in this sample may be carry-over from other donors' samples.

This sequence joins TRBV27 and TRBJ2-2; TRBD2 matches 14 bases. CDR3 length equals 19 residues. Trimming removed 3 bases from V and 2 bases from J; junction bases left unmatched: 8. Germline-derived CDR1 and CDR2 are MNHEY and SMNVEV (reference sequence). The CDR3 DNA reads TGTGCCAGCAGTTTTACCGGACTAGCGGGAGGACTAAACACCGGGGAGCTGTTTTTT. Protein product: CASSFTGLAGGLNTGELFF.

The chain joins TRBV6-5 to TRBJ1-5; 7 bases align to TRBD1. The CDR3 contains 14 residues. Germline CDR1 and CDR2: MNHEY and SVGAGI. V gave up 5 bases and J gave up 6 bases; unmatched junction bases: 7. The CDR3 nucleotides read TGTGCCAGCAGTCGCCGGGACAGCGGTCAGCCCCAGCATTTT. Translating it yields CASSRRDSGQPQHF.

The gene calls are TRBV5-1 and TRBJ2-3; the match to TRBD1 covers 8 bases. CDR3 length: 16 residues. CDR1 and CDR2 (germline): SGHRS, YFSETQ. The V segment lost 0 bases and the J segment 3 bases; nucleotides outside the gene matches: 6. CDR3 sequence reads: CASSLGQGLGTDTQYF. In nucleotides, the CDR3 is TGCGCCAGCAGCTTGGGACAGGGGCTAGGGACAGATACGCAGTATTTT.

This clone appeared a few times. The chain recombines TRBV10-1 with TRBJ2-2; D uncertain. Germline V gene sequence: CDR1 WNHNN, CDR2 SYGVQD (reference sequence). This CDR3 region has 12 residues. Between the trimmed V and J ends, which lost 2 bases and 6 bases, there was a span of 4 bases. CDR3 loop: CASSEVPGELFF. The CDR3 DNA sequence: TGCGCCAGCAGTGAGGTGCCCGGGGAGCTGTTTTTT.

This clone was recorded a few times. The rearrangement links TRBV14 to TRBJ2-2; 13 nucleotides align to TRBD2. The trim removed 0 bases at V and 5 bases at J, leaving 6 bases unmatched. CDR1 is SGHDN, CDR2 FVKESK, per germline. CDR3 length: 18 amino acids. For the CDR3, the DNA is TGTGCCAGCAGCCAAGAACAGCGGACTAGCGGGGGAACCGGGGAGCTGTTTTTT. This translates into CASSQEQRTSGGTGELFF.

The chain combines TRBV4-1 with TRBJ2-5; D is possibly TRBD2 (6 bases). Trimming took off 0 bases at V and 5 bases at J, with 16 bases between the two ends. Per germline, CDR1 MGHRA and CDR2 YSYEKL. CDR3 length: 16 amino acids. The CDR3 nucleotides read TGCGCCAGCAGCCAAGAACAGGACTCAGGAGGGGAGACCCAGTACTTC. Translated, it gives CASSQEQDSGGETQYF.

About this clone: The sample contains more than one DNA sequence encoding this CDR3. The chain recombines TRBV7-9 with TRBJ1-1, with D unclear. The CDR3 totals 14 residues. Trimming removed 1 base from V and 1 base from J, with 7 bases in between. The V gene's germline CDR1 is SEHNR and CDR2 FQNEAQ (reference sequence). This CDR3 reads CASSLVAGNTEAFF. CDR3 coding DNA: TGTGCCAGCAGCTTAGTTGCAGGGAACACTGAAGCTTTCTTT.

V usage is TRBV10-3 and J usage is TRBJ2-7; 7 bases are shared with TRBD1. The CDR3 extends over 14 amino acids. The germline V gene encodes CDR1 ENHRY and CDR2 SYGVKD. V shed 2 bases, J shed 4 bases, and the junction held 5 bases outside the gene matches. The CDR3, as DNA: TGTGCCATCAGTGAGAGTCAGGGGGAATACGAGCAGTACTTC. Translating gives CAISESQGEYEQYF.

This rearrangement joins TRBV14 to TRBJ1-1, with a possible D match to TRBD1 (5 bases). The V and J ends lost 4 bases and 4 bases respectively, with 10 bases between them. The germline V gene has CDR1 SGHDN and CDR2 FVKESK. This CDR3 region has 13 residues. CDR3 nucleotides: TGTGCCAGCAGCCTCGGGACCTTCACTGAAGCTTTCTTT. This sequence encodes CASSLGTFTEAFF. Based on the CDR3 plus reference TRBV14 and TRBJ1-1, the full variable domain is EAGVTQFPSHSVIEKGQTVTLRCDPISGHDNLYWYRRVMGKEIKFLLHFVKESKQDESGMPNNRFLAERTGGTYSTLKVQPAELEDSGVYFCASSLGTFTEAFFGQGTRLTVV.

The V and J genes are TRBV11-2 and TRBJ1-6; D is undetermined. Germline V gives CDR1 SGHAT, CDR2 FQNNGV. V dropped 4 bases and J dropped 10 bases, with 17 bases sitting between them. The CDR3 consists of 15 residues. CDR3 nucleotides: TGTGCCAGCAGCTCGCCGGGCCAGGTCGACTCACCCCTCCACTTT. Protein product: CASSSPGQVDSPLHF.

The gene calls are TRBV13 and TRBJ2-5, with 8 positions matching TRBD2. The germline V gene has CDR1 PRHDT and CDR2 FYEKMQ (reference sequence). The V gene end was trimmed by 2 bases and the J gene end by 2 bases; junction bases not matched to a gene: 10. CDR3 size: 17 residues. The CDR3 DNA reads TGTGCCAGCAGCTTAAGGTCTGGCGGGGGGTCACAAGAGACCCAGTACTTC. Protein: CASSLRSGGGSQETQYF.

The CDR3 loop is CSVDRGANYGYTF. In DNA, the CDR3 is TGCAGCGTTGACAGGGGGGCCAACTATGGCTACACCTTC. This rearrangement joins TRBV29-1 to TRBJ1-2; TRBD1 aligns across 7 bases. This CDR3 comprises 13 residues. Germline V gene lookup returns CDR1 SQVTM and CDR2 ANQGSEA. V gave up 3 bases and J gave up 2 bases; unmatched junction bases: 3. The full variable domain, with the rest looked up from reference TRBV29-1 and TRBJ1-2, is SAVISQKPSRDICQRGTSLTIQCQVDSQVTMMFWYRQQPGQSLTLIATANQGSEATYESGFVIDKFPISRPNLTFSTLTVSNMSPEDSSIYLCSVDRGANYGYTFGSGTRLTVV.

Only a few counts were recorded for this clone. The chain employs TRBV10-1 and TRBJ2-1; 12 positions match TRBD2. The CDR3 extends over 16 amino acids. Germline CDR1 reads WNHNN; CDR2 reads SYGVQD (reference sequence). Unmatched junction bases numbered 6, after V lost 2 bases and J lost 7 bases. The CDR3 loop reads CASSEGLAGGQNEQFF. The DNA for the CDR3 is TGCGCCAGCAGTGAGGGGCTAGCGGGAGGGCAGAATGAGCAGTTCTTC.

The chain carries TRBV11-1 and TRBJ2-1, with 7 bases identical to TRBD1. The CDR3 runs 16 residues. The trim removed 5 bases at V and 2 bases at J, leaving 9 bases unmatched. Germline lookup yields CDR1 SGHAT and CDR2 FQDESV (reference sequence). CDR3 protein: CASSHGTVDTYNEQFF. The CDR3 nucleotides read TGTGCCAGCAGCCACGGGACAGTTGACACCTACAATGAGCAGTTCTTC.

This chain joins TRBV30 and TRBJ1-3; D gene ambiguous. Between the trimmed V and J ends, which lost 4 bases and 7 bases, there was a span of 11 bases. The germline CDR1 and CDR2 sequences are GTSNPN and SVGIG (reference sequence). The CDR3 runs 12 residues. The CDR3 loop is CAWTEFGNTIYF. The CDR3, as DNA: TGTGCCTGGACTGAGTTTGGGAACACCATATATTTT.

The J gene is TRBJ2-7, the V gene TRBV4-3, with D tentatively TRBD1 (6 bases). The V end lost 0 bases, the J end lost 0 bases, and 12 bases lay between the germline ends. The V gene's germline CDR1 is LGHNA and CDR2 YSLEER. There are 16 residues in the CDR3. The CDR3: CASSQESTGRSYEQYF. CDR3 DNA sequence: TGCGCCAGCAGCCAAGAAAGTACAGGGCGCTCCTACGAGCAGTACTTC.

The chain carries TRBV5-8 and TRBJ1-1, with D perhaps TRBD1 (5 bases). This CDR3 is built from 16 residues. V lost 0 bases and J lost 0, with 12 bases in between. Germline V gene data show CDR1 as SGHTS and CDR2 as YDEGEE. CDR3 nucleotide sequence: TGTGCCAGCAGCTTGGCCAGAGACAGAATGAACACTGAAGCTTTCTTT. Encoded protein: CASSLARDRMNTEAFF. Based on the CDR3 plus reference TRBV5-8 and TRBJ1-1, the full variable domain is EAGVTQSPTHLIKTRGQQATLRCSPISGHTSVYWYQQALGLGLQFLLWYDEGEERNRGNFPPRFSGRQFPNYSSELNVNALELEDSALYLCASSLARDRMNTEAFFGQGTRLTVV.

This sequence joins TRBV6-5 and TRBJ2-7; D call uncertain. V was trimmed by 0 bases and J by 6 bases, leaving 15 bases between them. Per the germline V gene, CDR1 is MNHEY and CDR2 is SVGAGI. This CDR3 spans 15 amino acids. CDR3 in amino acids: CASSYSSGFTTEQYF. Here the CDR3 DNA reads TGTGCCAGCAGTTACTCGTCTGGGTTCACTACCGAGCAGTACTTC.

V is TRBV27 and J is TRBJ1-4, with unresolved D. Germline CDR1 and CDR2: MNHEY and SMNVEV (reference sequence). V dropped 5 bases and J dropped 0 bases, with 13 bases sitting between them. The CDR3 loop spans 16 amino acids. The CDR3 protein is CASSSRFGATNEKLFF. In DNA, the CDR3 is TGTGCCAGCAGTAGTCGGTTCGGTGCAACTAATGAAAAACTGTTTTTT.

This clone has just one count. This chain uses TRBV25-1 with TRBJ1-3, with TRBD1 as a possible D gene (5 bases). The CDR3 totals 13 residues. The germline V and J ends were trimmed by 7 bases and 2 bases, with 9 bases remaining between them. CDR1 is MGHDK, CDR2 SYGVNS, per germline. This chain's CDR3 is CASTGTAGNTIYF. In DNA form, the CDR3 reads TGTGCCAGCACCGGGACGGCTGGAAACACCATATATTTT.

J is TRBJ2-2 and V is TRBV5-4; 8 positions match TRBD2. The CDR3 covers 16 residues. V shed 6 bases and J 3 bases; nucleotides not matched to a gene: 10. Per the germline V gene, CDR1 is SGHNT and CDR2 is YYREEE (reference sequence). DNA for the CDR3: TGTGCCAGCACCTCGATAGGGCGGGGGGACACCGGGGAGCTGTTTTTT. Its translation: CASTSIGRGDTGELFF.

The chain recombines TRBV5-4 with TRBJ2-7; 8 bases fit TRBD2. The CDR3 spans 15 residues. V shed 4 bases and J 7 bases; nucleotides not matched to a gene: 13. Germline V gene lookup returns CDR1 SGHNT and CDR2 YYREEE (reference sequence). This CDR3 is CASSPNPRGGLEQYF. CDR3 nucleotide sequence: TGTGCCAGCAGCCCAAATCCCCGGGGGGGCCTAGAGCAGTACTTC.